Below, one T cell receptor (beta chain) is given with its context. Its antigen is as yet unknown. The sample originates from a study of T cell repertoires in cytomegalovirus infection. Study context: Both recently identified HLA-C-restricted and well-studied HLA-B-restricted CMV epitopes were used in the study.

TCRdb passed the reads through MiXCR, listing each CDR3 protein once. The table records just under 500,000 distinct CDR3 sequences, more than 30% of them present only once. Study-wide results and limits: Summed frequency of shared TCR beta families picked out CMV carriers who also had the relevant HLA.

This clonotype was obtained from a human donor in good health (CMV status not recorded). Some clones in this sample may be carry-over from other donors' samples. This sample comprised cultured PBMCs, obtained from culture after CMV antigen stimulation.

CDR3 in DNA: TGCAGTGCTCAAACCGGGTCCTCCTCCTACGAGCAGTACTTC. It yields the protein CSAQTGSSSYEQYF. V and J are TRBV20-1 and TRBJ2-7, with D hard to call. Germline CDR1 DFQATT, CDR2 SNEGSKA (reference sequence). This CDR3 is built from 14 residues. V gave up 5 bases and J gave up 0 bases, with 14 bases separating them.